Following are 17 T cell receptor beta chains from one sample sequenced in a study of T-cell reconstitution after alpha-beta-depleted transplantation in children. A library of TCRbeta sequences, prepared with unique molecular identifiers, was generated. From the PCR reads, TCRdb called clonotypes with MiXCR, one entry per CDR3 protein. This table has around 440,000 distinct CDR3 sequences, under 12% appearing once. The sequenced sample was PBMCs, obtained before TCRalphabeta/CD19-depleted stem cell transplant. These receptors were taken from a child aged 2-15 years with inherited bone marrow failure, due to receive a stem cell transplant.

The gene calls are TRBV19 and TRBJ1-2, with TRBD1 as a possible D gene (5 bases). Looked up from germline, CDR1 is LNHDA and CDR2 is SQIVND (reference sequence). Trimming left V 7 bases short and J 7 bases short, with 7 bases between. The CDR3 runs to 10 residues. CDR3 residues: CASKGLGYTF. The DNA for the CDR3 is TGTGCCAGTAAGGGGCTTGGCTACACCTTC. Drawing the rest from reference TRBV19 and TRBJ1-2, the complete variable domain is DGGITQSPKYLFRKEGQNVTLSCEQNLNHDAMYWYRQDPGQGLRLIYYSQIVNDFQKGDIAEGYSVSREKKESFPLTVTSAQKNPTAFYLCASKGLGYTFGSGTRLTVV.

This clonotype was found many times. This chain uses TRBV6-1 with TRBJ1-5; D uncertain. V lost 5 bases and J lost 5, with 10 bases in between. The CDR3 length is 13 residues. Germline loops: CDR1 MNHNS, CDR2 SASEGT. In nucleotides, the CDR3 is TGTGCCAGCAGTAAGGTAATTGATCAGCCCCAGCATTTT. Residues: CASSKVIDQPQHF.

This clonotype was found many times. V and J are TRBV7-9 and TRBJ2-7, with TRBD1 as a possible D gene (6 bases). Germline loops: CDR1 SEHNR, CDR2 FQNEAQ (reference sequence). CDR3 size: 16 residues. Deletions cut 5 bases from V and 1 base from J, with 18 bases between. The chain's CDR3 is CASSLSKWTASYEQYF. CDR3 coding DNA: TGTGCCAGCAGCCTTTCGAAATGGACAGCATCCTACGAGCAGTACTTC.

The rearrangement uses TRBV19 and TRBJ2-1; D possibly corresponds to TRBD1 (6 bases). This CDR3 spans 15 amino acids. Between the trimmed V and J ends, which lost 7 bases and 7 bases, there was a span of 20 bases. CDR1 LNHDA and CDR2 SQIVND come from the germline V gene (reference sequence). The CDR3 loop is CASNFGDTGENEQFF. CDR3 coding DNA: TGTGCCAGTAATTTCGGGGACACCGGCGAGAATGAGCAGTTCTTC.

At least ten counts were recorded for this clonotype. The chain is built from TRBV7-2 and TRBJ2-3, with 8 bases fitting TRBD2. V was clipped by 3 bases and J by 1 base; unmatched bases: 9. CDR1 is SGHTA, CDR2 FQGNSA, per germline. The CDR3 covers 17 residues. CDR3 sequence reads: CASSFIGRAEGTDTQYF. The CDR3 DNA reads as TGTGCCAGCAGCTTTATCGGGAGGGCCGAGGGCACAGATACGCAGTATTTT.

There are many counts of this clonotype. The V call is TRBV27, the J call TRBJ1-2; possibly TRBD1 for D (6 bases). Trimming stripped 5 bases from V and 6 bases from J, with 16 bases between. The germline CDR1 and CDR2 sequences are MNHEY and SMNVEV (reference sequence). This CDR3 contains 14 residues. DNA of the CDR3: TGTGCCAGCAGTAAGGGACAAAGAAGGGATGGCTACACCTTC. Residues: CASSKGQRRDGYTF.

The gene calls are TRBV3-1 and TRBJ2-1, with 8 bases fitting TRBD2. There are 15 residues in the CDR3. The J segment lost 8 bases and the V segment lost 2 bases, leaving 8 bases of the junction unmatched. Germline V gene data show CDR1 as LGHDT and CDR2 as YNNKEL (reference sequence). Here the CDR3 DNA reads TGTGCCAGCAGCCAAATTTACGAGACTAGCGATGAGCAGTTCTTC. Translation: CASSQIYETSDEQFF.

This clonotype appeared many times. The chain joins TRBV30 to TRBJ1-1, with unresolved D. Germline lookup yields CDR1 GTSNPN and CDR2 SVGIG (reference sequence). The germline V and J ends were trimmed by 2 bases and 1 base, with 5 bases remaining between them. CDR3 length equals 12 residues. CDR3 bases: TGTGCCTGGAGTCGTGAGAACACTGAAGCTTTCTTT. The encoded protein is CAWSRENTEAFF.

Many counts were recorded for this clonotype. The chain recombines TRBV7-9 with TRBJ2-1, with D maybe TRBD2 (6 bases). In germline, CDR1 is SEHNR, CDR2 FQNEAQ (reference sequence). This CDR3 has 15 residues. Trimming left V 5 bases short and J 2 bases short, with 13 bases between. CDR3 sequence: CASSPAGSPYNEQFF. The DNA for the CDR3 is TGTGCCAGCAGCCCCGCCGGGAGCCCCTACAATGAGCAGTTCTTC.

This clonotype was counted between two and nine times. This chain joins TRBV18 and TRBJ1-1; D remains ambiguous. Germline V gene sequence: CDR1 KGHSH, CDR2 LQKENI. V shed 2 bases and J shed 0 bases, with 10 bases lying between them. This CDR3 has 15 amino acids. The CDR3: CASSPIEVLNTEAFF. The CDR3 DNA sequence: TGTGCCAGCTCACCAATTGAAGTTTTGAACACTGAAGCTTTCTTT.

The genes are TRBV7-9 and TRBJ2-3, with 11 bases lining up with TRBD2. CDR1 and CDR2 (germline): SEHNR, FQNEAQ (reference sequence). The CDR3 covers 13 residues. With V trimmed by 11 bases and J by 7 bases, 8 bases remained unmatched. For the CDR3, the DNA is TGTGCCGGTGGGCCTAGCGGGAGGTATACGCAGTATTTT. Translation gives CAGGPSGRYTQYF.

This clonotype was recorded many times. The chain couples TRBV28 to TRBJ2-7; 7 nucleotides line up with TRBD2. The CDR3 covers 14 residues. V gave up 8 bases and J gave up 7 bases; unmatched junction bases: 14. Looked up from germline, CDR1 is MDHEN and CDR2 is SYDVKM. CDR3 region: CASEQEGGPDEQYF. The CDR3 DNA sequence: TGTGCCAGCGAACAGGAGGGAGGGCCTGATGAGCAGTACTTC.

At least ten counts were recorded for this clonotype. The DNA for the CDR3 is TGCAGTGCTAGAACGGACAGGGAAGACGGCTACACCTTC. Its translation is CSARTDREDGYTF. V usage is TRBV20-1 and J usage is TRBJ1-2, with 8 bases identical to TRBD1. This CDR3 has 13 amino acids. With V trimmed by 2 bases and J by 8 bases, 7 bases remained unmatched. The germline V gene encodes CDR1 DFQATT and CDR2 SNEGSKA (reference sequence).

Many counts were recorded for this clonotype. The rearrangement joins TRBV6-5 to TRBJ2-1; 8 bases are a match to TRBD2. The CDR3 loop spans 16 amino acids. The V segment lost 3 bases and the J segment 7 bases; nucleotides outside the gene matches: 11. CDR1 MNHEY and CDR2 SVGAGI come from the germline V gene. This CDR3 is CASSYSKAGEANEQFF. Here the CDR3 DNA reads TGTGCCAGCAGTTATTCCAAAGCGGGAGAGGCGAATGAGCAGTTCTTC.

Worth noting for this clonotype: A much larger clone differs from this one at a single base, so this may be a read error. The J gene is TRBJ2-3, the V gene TRBV10-3; the D is unclear. From germline, CDR1 is ENHRY and CDR2 SYGVKD. The V end lost 0 bases, the J end lost 1 base, and 14 bases lay between the germline ends. The CDR3 consists of 17 residues. The CDR3 bases are TGTGCCATCAGTGAGTCGTTCGCTGGGATCCGCACAGATACGCAGTATTTT. Translation: CAISESFAGIRTDTQYF.

This clonotype was seen many times. The V call is TRBV29-1, the J call TRBJ2-3, with 7 bases aligning to TRBD2. The germline V gene has CDR1 SQVTM and CDR2 ANQGSEA. The V segment lost 6 bases and the J segment 3 bases; nucleotides outside the gene matches: 9. The CDR3 spans 14 residues. The CDR3 loop reads CSVGWGGETDTQYF. In DNA form, the CDR3 reads TGCAGCGTCGGGTGGGGGGGAGAAACAGATACGCAGTATTTT.

This clonotype has ten or more counts. The J gene is TRBJ1-2, the V gene TRBV6-5; D unclear. From germline, CDR1 is MNHEY and CDR2 SVGAGI. The V end was cut by 2 bases, the J end by 7 bases, with 5 bases between. The CDR3 covers 11 residues. The CDR3 DNA follows: TGTGCCAGCAGTTACGAGGGTGGCTACACCTTC. Its protein is CASSYEGGYTF.